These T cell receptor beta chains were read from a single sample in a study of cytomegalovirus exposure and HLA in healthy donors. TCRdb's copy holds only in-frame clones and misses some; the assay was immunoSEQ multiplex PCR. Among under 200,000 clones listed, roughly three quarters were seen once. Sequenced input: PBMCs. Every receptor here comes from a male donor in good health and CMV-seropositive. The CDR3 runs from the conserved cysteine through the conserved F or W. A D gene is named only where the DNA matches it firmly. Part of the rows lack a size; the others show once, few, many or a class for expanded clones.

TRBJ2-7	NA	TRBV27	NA	TGTGCCAGCAGTTTTTCGCGGTTTCCAGGGGAAGAGCAGTACTTC	CASSFSRFPGEEQYF
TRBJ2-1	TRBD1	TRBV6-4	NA	TGTGCCAGCAGGGGGACAGAAAGCTACAATGAGCAGTTCTTC	CASRGTESYNEQFF
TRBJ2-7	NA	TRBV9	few	TGTGCCAGCAGCGAGGCGAGGGAGTCGGACGAGCAGTACTTC	CASSEARESDEQYF
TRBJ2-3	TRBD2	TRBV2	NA	TGTGCCAGCAGAGGGGTTAGCGGGCGGTCGGATACGCAGTATTTT	CASRGVSGRSDTQYF
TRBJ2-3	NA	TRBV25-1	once	TGTGCCAGCAGTGTGGGTCGGGCAGATACGCAGTATTTT	CASSVGRADTQYF
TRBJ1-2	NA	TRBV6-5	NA	TGTGCCAGCAGTTATAATACAGGGAACTATGGCTACACCTTC	CASSYNTGNYGYTF
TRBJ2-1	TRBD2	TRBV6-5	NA	TGTGCCAGCAGCCGCTTCGGGGGGGCATACAATGAGCAGTTCTTC	CASSRFGGAYNEQFF
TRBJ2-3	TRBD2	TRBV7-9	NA	TGTGCCAGCAGCCGAGCGGGGGCTAGCACAGATACGCAGTATTTT	CASSRAGASTDTQYF
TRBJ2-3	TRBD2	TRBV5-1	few	TGCGCCAGCAGCCTTCCCGGGACTAGCGGGGGCGATACGCAGTATTTT	CASSLPGTSGGDTQYF
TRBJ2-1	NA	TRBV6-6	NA	TGTGCCAGCAGTTACTCTACCCTCAGCTCCTACAATGAGCAGTTCTTC	CASSYSTLSSYNEQFF
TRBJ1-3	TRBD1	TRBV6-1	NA	TGTGCCAGCAGTGAGACAGGGGGCCCTTCTGGAAACACCATATATTTT	CASSETGGPSGNTIYF
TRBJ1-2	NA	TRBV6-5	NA	TGTGCCAGCAGTTACTCGGAAGCACAAGACTACTATGGCTACACCTTC	CASSYSEAQDYYGYTF
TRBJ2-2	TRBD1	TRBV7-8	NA	TGTGCCAGCAGCTCGACAGGGGGCGTGGGGACCGGGGAGCTGTTTTTT	CASSSTGGVGTGELFF
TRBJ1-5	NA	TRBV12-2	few	TGTGCAAGTCGCCGGCAGGGGCCTGAGCAGCCCCAGCATTTT	CASRRQGPEQPQHF
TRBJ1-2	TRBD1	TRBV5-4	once	TGTGCCAGCAGCTTGATCTTGACAGGGACGGACTACACCTTC	CASSLILTGTDYTF
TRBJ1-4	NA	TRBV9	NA	TGTGCCAGCAGCGTAGCTGCAGGTGCACTGACTAATGAAAAACTGTTTTTT	CASSVAAGALTNEKLFF
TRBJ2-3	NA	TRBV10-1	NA	TGCGCCACTTCTGACCCCCCGGTCGAACAGGGTACGCAGTATTTT	CATSDPPVEQGTQYF
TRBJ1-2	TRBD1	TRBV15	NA	TGTGCCACCAGCATGACAGGGGTCGGCTACACCTTC	CATSMTGVGYTF
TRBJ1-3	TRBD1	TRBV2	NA	TGTGCCAGCAGTTTTGGACAGGGGGGAGGAAACACCATATATTTT	CASSFGQGGGNTIYF
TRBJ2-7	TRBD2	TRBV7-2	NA	TGTGCCAGCAGCCCGAGTAGCGGGGGGGCTTCCCCCCCCTACGAGCAGTACTTC	CASSPSSGGASPPYEQYF
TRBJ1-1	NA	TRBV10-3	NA	TGTGCCATCAGTGGGCTGTCGAACACTGAAGCTTTCTTT	CAISGLSNTEAFF
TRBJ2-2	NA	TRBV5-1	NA	TGCGCCAGCAGCGTACTGAACACCGGGGAGCTGTTTTTT	CASSVLNTGELFF
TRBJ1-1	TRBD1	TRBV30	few	TGTGCCTGGAGTAGACCTCAGGGGGTGAACACTGAAGCTTTCTTT	CAWSRPQGVNTEAFF
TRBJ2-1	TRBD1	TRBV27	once	TGTGCCAGCAGCCTTTTCACAGGGGGCTCTTTATGGGAGCAGTTCTTC	CASSLFTGGSLWEQFF
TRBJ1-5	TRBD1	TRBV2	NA	TGTGCCAGCAGTGAAGCCGGGACAGGGGGACAGCCCCAGCATTTT	CASSEAGTGGQPQHF
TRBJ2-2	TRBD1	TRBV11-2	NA	TGTGCCAGCAGTGAACCCAGGGACAGGGGCGGCTACACCGGGGAGCTGTTTTTT	CASSEPRDRGGYTGELFF
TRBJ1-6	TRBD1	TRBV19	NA	TGTGCCACCGGGACAGGGGCTTCACCCCTCCACTTT	CATGTGASPLHF
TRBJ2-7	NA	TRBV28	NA	TGTGCCAGCAGTTTATACAGTGTAACCTACGAGCAGTACTTC	CASSLYSVTYEQYF
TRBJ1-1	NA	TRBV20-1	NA	TGCAGTGCTACAGACACTGAAGCTTTCTTT	CSATDTEAFF
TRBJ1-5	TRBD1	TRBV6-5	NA	TGTGCCAGCAGTCGGGACAGGGGATCTCAGCCCCAGCATTTT	CASSRDRGSQPQHF
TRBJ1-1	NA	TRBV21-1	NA	TGTGCCAGCAGCCTACAGCTTGACAGGAAATATAACACTGAAGCTTTCTTT	CASSLQLDRKYNTEAFF
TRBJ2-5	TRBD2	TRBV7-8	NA	TGTGCCAGCAGCTCAGGACGGTTACTAGCGGGGACTAAAGAGACCCAGTACTTC	CASSSGRLLAGTKETQYF
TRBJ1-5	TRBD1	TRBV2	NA	TGTGCCAGCAGGGGGACAGGGGGGAGTCAGCCCCAGCATTTT	CASRGTGGSQPQHF
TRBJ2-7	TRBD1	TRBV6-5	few	TGTGCCAGCAGCCAGGGACAGCCGCAGTACTTC	CASSQGQPQYF
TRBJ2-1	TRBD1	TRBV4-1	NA	TGCGCCAGCAGCCAAGCGGACAGGGGGGTAAATGAGCAGTTCTTC	CASSQADRGVNEQFF
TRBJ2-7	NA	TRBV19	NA	TGTGCCAGTAGTATTGGATCGGGGCAGGGAGGCTACGAGCAGTACTTC	CASSIGSGQGGYEQYF
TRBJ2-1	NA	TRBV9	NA	TGTGCCAGCAGCGTAGCGGGGAGTACTCTCAATGAGCAGTTCTTC	CASSVAGSTLNEQFF
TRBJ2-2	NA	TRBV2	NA	TGTGCCAGCAGTGATTTGGCCCCCGGGGAGCTGTTTTTT	CASSDLAPGELFF
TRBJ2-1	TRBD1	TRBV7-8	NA	TGTGCCATCCCGGGGACAGGCCCTTACAATGAGCAGTTCTTC	CAIPGTGPYNEQFF
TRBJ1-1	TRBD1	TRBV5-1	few	TGCGCCAGCAGCTGGGGTTTAACAGGGGGTGAAGCTTTCTTT	CASSWGLTGGEAFF
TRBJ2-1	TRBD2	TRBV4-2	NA	TGTGCCAGCAGCCAAGGACCGACTAGCGGGGGGGCTGAGCAGTTCTTC	CASSQGPTSGGAEQFF
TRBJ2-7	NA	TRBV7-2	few	TGTGCCAGCAGCTTTAGGCCTAGGGACTTGCCCTACGAGCAGTACTTC	CASSFRPRDLPYEQYF
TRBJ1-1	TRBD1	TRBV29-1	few	TGCAGCGGTGGACAGGGGAGGAGGACTGAAGCTTTCTTT	CSGGQGRRTEAFF
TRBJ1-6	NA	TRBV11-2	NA	TGTGCCAGCAGCCCCCGGGCGGGACCCGGCAATTCACCCCTCCACTTT	CASSPRAGPGNSPLHF
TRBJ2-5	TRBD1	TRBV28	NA	TGTGCCAGCAGCCTGGGACAGCAAGAGACCCAGTACTTC	CASSLGQQETQYF